The rows below give T cell receptor beta chains drawn from one sample of a study of cytomegalovirus exposure and HLA in healthy donors. Profiled with immunoSEQ multiplex PCR; TCRdb holds only in-frame clones, not every one. The table includes some 130,000 clones, more than 75% detected once. Sequences were obtained from PBMCs. Receptors were obtained from a female donor in good health and CMV-seronegative. Each CDR3 is given with its conserved first and last residue. D genes are given only for firm matches. Size is stated for part of the rows, as once, few or many counts, or as a class when the clone is expanded.

clone_size,d_call,v_call,j_call,cdr3_nt,cdr3_aa
-,-,TRBV28,TRBJ1-5,TGTGCCAGCAGTCACCCCGGTCGACAGGCAGATAGCAATCAGCCCCAGCATTTT,CASSHPGRQADSNQPQHF
-,TRBD1,TRBV19,TRBJ2-4,TGTGCCAGTAGTCCCCGACAGGGGAACATTCAGTACTTC,CASSPRQGNIQYF
few,-,TRBV4-3,TRBJ2-2,TGCGCCAGCAGCCAAGATTGGGCAGGGGACACCGGGGAGCTGTTTTTT,CASSQDWAGDTGELFF
-,TRBD2,TRBV5-1,TRBJ2-1,TGCGCCAGCAGCTTGTCCGGGACTAGGAACAATGAGCAGTTCTTC,CASSLSGTRNNEQFF
-,TRBD2,TRBV7-2,TRBJ2-1,TGTGCCAGCAGCTTATGGGGGGGCAATGAGCAGTTCTTC,CASSLWGGNEQFF
-,-,TRBV27,TRBJ2-1,TGTGCCAGCACCCTACAGGGACCCCCTTCCTACAATGAGCAGTTCTTC,CASTLQGPPSYNEQFF
-,TRBD1,TRBV7-9,TRBJ1-1,TGTGCCAGCAGCACCGACAGGGAAGGAGATACTGAAGCTTTCTTT,CASSTDREGDTEAFF
-,-,TRBV7-9,TRBJ1-4,TGTGCCAGCAGCTTAGCGAGTGAAAAACTGTTTTTT,CASSLASEKLFF
few,-,TRBV28,TRBJ2-6,TGTGCCAGCAGACTTCAGGGTGCTGGGGCCAACGTCCTGACTTTC,CASRLQGAGANVLTF
-,TRBD1,TRBV18,TRBJ1-4,TGTGCCAGCTCACCCCCTAGGCGGACAGGGGCTAATGAAAAACTGTTTTTT,CASSPPRRTGANEKLFF
-,TRBD1,TRBV9,TRBJ2-1,TGTGCCAGCAGCGTAGGGGACAGGGCCTACAATGAGCAGTTCTTC,CASSVGDRAYNEQFF
-,-,TRBV5-1,TRBJ1-4,TGCGCCAGCAGCTCAACACCAGCAACTAATGAAAAACTGTTTTTT,CASSSTPATNEKLFF
-,TRBD1,TRBV15,TRBJ1-2,TGTGCCACCAGCAGAGACCGTGACAGGGTATACGGCTACACCTTC,CATSRDRDRVYGYTF
-,TRBD2,TRBV4-2,TRBJ2-1,TGTGCCAGCAGCCAAGATCTGCAAGGCGGGAGTCTGTACAATGAGCAGTTCTTC,CASSQDLQGGSLYNEQFF
-,TRBD1,TRBV7-9,TRBJ2-7,TGTGCCAGCAGCTTGCACGCCGGGACAGAAGAGCAGTACTTC,CASSLHAGTEEQYF
-,-,TRBV7-2,TRBJ2-3,TGTGCCAGCAGCTTAGGGTGGGCTAGCACAGATACGCAGTATTTT,CASSLGWASTDTQYF
-,-,TRBV7-6,TRBJ2-5,TGTGCCAGCAGCTCGTCAAGCGGCAGCGAGACCCAGTACTTC,CASSSSSGSETQYF
-,TRBD1,TRBV5-6,TRBJ1-2,TGTGCCAGCAGCCCCCCGACAGGGATCTATGGCTACACCTTC,CASSPPTGIYGYTF
-,-,TRBV4-1,TRBJ2-1,TGCGCCAGCAGCCACCCTGCAGGGGCAGGCGGGAGAAAATACAATGAGCAGTTCTTC,CASSHPAGAGGRKYNEQFF
-,-,TRBV14,TRBJ2-7,TGTGCCAGCAGCCAAGAATACGGGAGCTACGAGCAGTACTTC,CASSQEYGSYEQYF
-,TRBD2,TRBV10-3,TRBJ2-5,TGTGCCATCAGTGTGGCGAGCGGGAGCGAGACCCAGTACTTC,CAISVASGSETQYF
-,-,TRBV18,TRBJ1-5,TGTGCCAGCTCACCAGAATACGGTCAGCCCCAGCATTTT,CASSPEYGQPQHF
-,-,TRBV29-1,TRBJ2-7,TGCAGCGTTGGAGGGAGCGCAAGCTCCTACGAGCAGTACTTC,CSVGGSASSYEQYF
-,-,TRBV19,TRBJ1-4,TGTGCCAGTCGTTGGGGCACGACCGGCGAAAAACTGTTTTTT,CASRWGTTGEKLFF
once,-,TRBV28,TRBJ1-1,TGTGCCAGCAGTTTATGGTCTAACACTGAAGCTTTCTTT,CASSLWSNTEAFF
-,TRBD1,TRBV9,TRBJ1-2,TGTGCCAGCAGCGCTGACAGGGTGAATGGCTACACCTTC,CASSADRVNGYTF
-,TRBD1,TRBV5-1,TRBJ2-7,TGCGCCAGCAGCTTAGGGGGACAGGGGAGCTCCTACGAGCAGTACTTC,CASSLGGQGSSYEQYF
-,TRBD1,TRBV28,TRBJ1-2,TGTGCCAGCAGGACAGGGGGAGACTATGGCTACACCTTC,CASRTGGDYGYTF
-,-,TRBV4-2,TRBJ1-1,TGTGCCAGCAGCCAAGATCCCAAAGGGGGCACTGAAGCTTTCTTT,CASSQDPKGGTEAFF
-,-,TRBV4-3,TRBJ2-3,TGCGCCAGCAGCCAAGCGGGTAGTAACGGGTACACAGATACGCAGTATTTT,CASSQAGSNGYTDTQYF
-,TRBD1,TRBV28,TRBJ1-2,TGTGCCAGCAGTTTGGTAGGGACAGGTTATGGCTACACCTTC,CASSLVGTGYGYTF
-,TRBD2,TRBV4-2,TRBJ2-5,TGTGCCAGCAGCCTATCGGGACTAGCGGGAGCAGGAGAGACCCAGTACTTC,CASSLSGLAGAGETQYF